What follows are 8 T cell receptor beta chains derived from one specimen sequenced in a study of blood T cell repertoires in COVID-19. Assay used: immunoSEQ multiplex PCR; TCRdb lists only in-frame clones, some missing. The data contain more than 35,000 clones, roughly 84% of them singletons. The sample taken for sequencing was peripheral blood. These receptor sequences come from a man in his 60s with active COVID-19.

The chain recombines TRBV29-1 with TRBJ2-3, with TRBD2 as a possible D gene (6 bases). V gave up 4 bases and J gave up 2 bases, with 16 bases separating them. In germline, CDR1 is SQVTM, CDR2 ANQGSEA. There are 15 residues in the CDR3. CDR3 nucleotides: TGCAGCGTTGCATCCGGGGGACTTTACACAGATACGCAGTATTTT. Its translation is CSVASGGLYTDTQYF.

The chain uses TRBV11-3 and TRBJ2-5; 7 nucleotides agree with TRBD1. CDR1 is SGHNT, CDR2 YENEEA, per germline. The CDR3 runs to 13 residues. V trimming: 5 bases; J trimming: 0 bases; junction bases outside the gene matches: 0. CDR3 in DNA: TGTGCCAGCAGCGGACAGGACCAAGAGACCCAGTACTTC. It is translated as CASSGQDQETQYF.

This chain links TRBV2 with TRBJ2-5; a possible D gene is TRBD2 (6 bases). Germline V CDR1 and CDR2: SNHLY, FYNNEI. V lost 6 bases to trimming and J lost 2 bases, with 13 bases between them. This CDR3 region has 14 residues. CDR3 protein: CASRGEVFQETQYF. In DNA form, the CDR3 reads TGTGCCAGCAGGGGGGAGGTTTTTCAAGAGACCCAGTACTTC.

V and J are TRBV4-1 and TRBJ2-7; 9 bases are a match to TRBD2. The CDR3 extends over 14 amino acids. V was pared by 5 bases and J by 2 bases, with 4 bases of the junction left unmatched. Germline V CDR1 and CDR2: MGHRA, YSYEKL. The CDR3 coding sequence is TGCGCCAGCAGCTCAATAGCGGGAGCCTACGAGCAGTACTTC. Its protein is CASSSIAGAYEQYF.

The genes are TRBV2 and TRBJ1-3; 8 positions match TRBD1. Germline CDR1 is SNHLY and CDR2 is FYNNEI. There are 14 residues in the CDR3. V gave up 10 bases and J gave up 0 bases; unmatched junction bases: 5. CDR3 sequence: CATADRGSGNTIYF. The CDR3 DNA is TGTGCCACCGCCGACAGGGGCTCTGGAAACACCATATATTTT.

The chain joins TRBV5-1 to TRBJ1-1; weak D call: TRBD1 (6 bases). The germline gives CDR1 SGHRS, CDR2 YFSETQ. The ends were cut back, 4 bases at V and 7 bases at J, with 23 bases in the middle. The CDR3 contains 16 residues. Written as DNA, the CDR3 is TGCGCCAGCAGCCCCGGATGGAGTAGAGAACAGGGTGAAGCTTTCTTT. Amino acids: CASSPGWSREQGEAFF.

The gene calls are TRBV19 and TRBJ1-2, with D possibly matching TRBD1 (6 bases). Deletions cut 4 bases from V and 4 bases from J, with 19 bases between. Per germline, CDR1 LNHDA and CDR2 SQIVND (reference sequence). This CDR3 has 16 residues. The CDR3 DNA reads TGTGCCAGTAGTAGAGGGGCGTGGGGGCTACGCTATGGCTACACCTTC. Translation gives CASSRGAWGLRYGYTF.

V is TRBV4-3 and J is TRBJ2-4; 12 bases are a match to TRBD2. The J segment lost 1 base and the V segment lost 2 bases, leaving 9 bases of the junction unmatched. There are 19 residues in the CDR3. The V gene's germline CDR1 is LGHNA and CDR2 YSLEER. Here the CDR3 DNA reads TGCGCCAGCAGCCAAAGACTAGCGGGAGATACAGGGGCCAAAAACATTCAGTACTTC. Translation: CASSQRLAGDTGAKNIQYF.